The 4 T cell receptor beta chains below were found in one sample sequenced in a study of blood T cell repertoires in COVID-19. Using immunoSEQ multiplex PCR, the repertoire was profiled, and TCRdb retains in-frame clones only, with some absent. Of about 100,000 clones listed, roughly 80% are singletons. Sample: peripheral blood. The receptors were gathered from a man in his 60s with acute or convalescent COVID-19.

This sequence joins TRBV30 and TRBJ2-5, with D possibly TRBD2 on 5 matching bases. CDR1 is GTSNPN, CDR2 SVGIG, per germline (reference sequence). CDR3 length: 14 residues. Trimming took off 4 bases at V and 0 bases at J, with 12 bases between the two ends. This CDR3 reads CAWTRDGDQETQYF. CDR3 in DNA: TGTGCCTGGACCCGGGATGGGGACCAAGAGACCCAGTACTTC.

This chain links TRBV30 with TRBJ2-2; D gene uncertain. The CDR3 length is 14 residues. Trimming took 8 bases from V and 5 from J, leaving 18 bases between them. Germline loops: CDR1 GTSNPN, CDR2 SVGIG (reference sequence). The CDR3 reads CAGRGRSPTGELFF. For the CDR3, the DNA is TGTGCCGGTAGAGGAAGGTCCCCGACCGGGGAGCTGTTTTTT. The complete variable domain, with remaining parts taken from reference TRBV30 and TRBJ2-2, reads SQTIHQWPATLVQPVGSPLSLECTVEGTSNPNLYWYRQAAGRGLQLLFYSVGIGQISSEVPQNLSASRPQDRQFILSSKKLLLSDSGFYLCAGRGRSPTGELFFGEGSRLTVL.

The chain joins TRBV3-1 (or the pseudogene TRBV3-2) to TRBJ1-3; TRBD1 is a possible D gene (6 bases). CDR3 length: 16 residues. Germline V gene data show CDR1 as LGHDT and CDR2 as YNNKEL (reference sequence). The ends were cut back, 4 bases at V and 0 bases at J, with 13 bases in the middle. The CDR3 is CASSRGTGYSGNTIYF. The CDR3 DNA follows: TGTGCCAGCAGCCGAGGCACAGGGTACTCTGGAAACACCATATATTTT.

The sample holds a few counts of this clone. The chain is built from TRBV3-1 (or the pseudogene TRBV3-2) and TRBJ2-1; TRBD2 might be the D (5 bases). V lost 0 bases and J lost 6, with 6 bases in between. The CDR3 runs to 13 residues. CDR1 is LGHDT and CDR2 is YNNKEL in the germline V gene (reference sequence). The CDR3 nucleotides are TGTGCCAGCAGCCAAGAAGGACTCAATGAGCAGTTCTTC. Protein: CASSQEGLNEQFF.